This T cell receptor beta chain is drawn from a study of human T cells and chemical hapten exposure. The CDR3 has 16 residues. CDR1 and CDR2 from the germline V gene are LGHNA and YSLEER. V dropped 0 bases and J dropped 5 bases, with 13 bases sitting between them. TCRdb reprocessed the RACE reads with MiXCR, giving one entry per CDR3 protein. The profile shows approximately 340,000 distinct CDR3 sequences, under 9% of them singletons. Time point given: patch test 1, 2 weeks after DPC sensitization. Noted treatment: therapeutic diphenylcyclopropenone sensitization with weekly scalp DPC. The material sequenced was whole blood, taken in connection with sensitization to the hapten diphenylcyclopropenone (DPC). The clonotype originates from a woman under 30 with alopecia areata. Some clones in this sample may be carry-over from other donors' samples. The chain joins TRBV4-3 to TRBJ1-4; D not certain. The CDR3 region has the DNA TGCGCCAGCAGCCAAGATAGGGCTGGCCTAAATGAAAAACTGTTTTTT. It specifies CASSQDRAGLNEKLFF.